The 15 T cell receptor beta chains below were found in one sample sequenced in a study of blood T cell repertoires in COVID-19. Method: immunoSEQ multiplex PCR; TCRdb's copy keeps in-frame clones and lacks some. The table has fewer than 400,000 clones, 80% to 95% seen once; the top ten hold around a sixth. The sequenced sample was PBMCs or T cells enriched from blood (not recorded which). These receptors were collected from a woman aged 25 to 45 who had recovered from COVID-19.

The chain employs TRBV28 and TRBJ2-3; 15 bases map to TRBD2. V was clipped by 5 bases and J by 3 bases; unmatched bases: 15. Germline V gene lookup returns CDR1 MDHEN and CDR2 SYDVKM. The CDR3 is 20 residues long. CDR3 DNA: TGTGCCAGCAGTCTGCGGACTAGCGGGAGGGCCAGCAGGAGAACAGATACGCAGTATTTT. This encodes CASSLRTSGRASRRTDTQYF.

The genes are TRBV7-2 and TRBJ2-7, with 11 bases lining up with TRBD2. The ends lost 6 bases at V and 4 bases at J; junction bases unmatched: 2. The CDR3 loop spans 13 amino acids. Germline V lookup: CDR1 SGHTA, CDR2 FQGNSA. The CDR3 reads CASRTSGAYEQYF. CDR3 bases: TGTGCCAGCAGGACTAGCGGGGCGTACGAGCAGTACTTC.

The chain joins TRBV20-1 to TRBJ2-7; D is possibly TRBD1 (6 bases). Germline V gene data show CDR1 as DFQATT and CDR2 as SNEGSKA (reference sequence). This CDR3 spans 15 amino acids. Trimming cost V 3 bases and J 2 bases, with 17 bases left between them. The chain's CDR3 is CSASGRGYRAYEQYF. DNA of the CDR3: TGCAGTGCTAGTGGCCGGGGCTACAGGGCCTACGAGCAGTACTTC.

V and J are TRBV15 and TRBJ2-7, with 8 bases fitting TRBD1. This CDR3 has 13 residues. V shed 1 base and J 7 bases; nucleotides not matched to a gene: 3. The germline gives CDR1 LNHNV, CDR2 YYDKDF (reference sequence). CDR3: CATSRGTGFEQYF. DNA for the CDR3: TGTGCCACCAGCAGAGGGACAGGGTTTGAGCAGTACTTC.

The CDR3 spells CSAAEGGEAFF. The CDR3 nucleotides are TGCAGTGCTGCTGAGGGAGGGGAAGCTTTCTTT. The V call is TRBV20-1, the J call TRBJ1-1, with D uncertain. From germline, CDR1 is DFQATT and CDR2 SNEGSKA (reference sequence). Trimming removed 5 bases from V and 8 bases from J, with 12 bases in between. The CDR3 runs to 11 residues.

The CDR3 protein is CASGQAHLYGYTF. The CDR3 nucleotides read TGTGCCAGCGGGCAGGCCCACCTCTATGGCTACACCTTC. The genes are TRBV28 and TRBJ1-2; D uncertain. This CDR3 contains 13 residues. Trimming pared 8 bases from V and 4 bases from J, leaving 14 bases between. Germline CDR1 is MDHEN and CDR2 is SYDVKM.

The chain uses TRBV15 and TRBJ2-1; tentatively, D is TRBD2 (6 bases). The CDR3 covers 15 residues. Germline V gives CDR1 LNHNV, CDR2 YYDKDF (reference sequence). V lost 3 bases and J lost 3, with 12 bases in between. As DNA, the CDR3 is TGTGCCACCAGCAGTCCGGGACTCCGCTACAATGAGCAGTTCTTC. It codes for CATSSPGLRYNEQFF.

This rearrangement joins TRBV28 to TRBJ1-1; 9 bases map to TRBD1. CDR1 and CDR2 (germline): MDHEN, SYDVKM. The CDR3 has 13 amino acids. Unmatched junction bases numbered 6, after V lost 8 bases and J lost 5 bases. The CDR3 sequence: CASGQGRGTEAFF. The CDR3 DNA reads TGTGCCAGCGGACAGGGGAGGGGAACTGAAGCTTTCTTT.

The chain joins TRBV5-1 to TRBJ1-1; perhaps TRBD1 as D (5 bases). Germline loops: CDR1 SGHRS, CDR2 YFSETQ. Trimming cost V 0 bases and J 1 base, with 10 bases left between them. The CDR3 totals 15 residues. In DNA form, the CDR3 reads TGCGCCAGCAGCTTGGACGGACACCAGAACACTGAAGCTTTCTTT. It codes for CASSLDGHQNTEAFF. The whole variable domain, remainder taken from reference TRBV5-1 and TRBJ1-1, is KAGVTQTPRYLIKTRGQQVTLSCSPISGHRSVSWYQQTPGQGLQFLFEYFSETQRNKGNFPGRFSGRQFSNSRSEMNVSTLELGDSALYLCASSLDGHQNTEAFFGQGTRLTVV.

The chain links TRBV28 to TRBJ2-7; D might be TRBD1 (6 bases). Trimming took 3 bases from V and 5 from J, leaving 14 bases between them. Germline V gives CDR1 MDHEN, CDR2 SYDVKM. CDR3 size: 14 residues. The CDR3 sequence is CASSFPDRLNEQYF. The CDR3 coding sequence is TGTGCCAGCAGTTTCCCAGACAGGCTGAACGAGCAGTACTTC.

Only one count was recorded for this clone. CDR3 bases: TGTGCTAGTGGTAATTGGGACAAGCCAAACTATGGCTACACCTTC. Translation gives CASGNWDKPNYGYTF. The rearrangement uses TRBV12-5 and TRBJ1-2; tentatively, D is TRBD1 (6 bases). The CDR3 contains 15 residues. Trimming took off 5 bases at V and 2 bases at J, with 15 bases between the two ends. Looked up from germline, CDR1 is LGHNT and CDR2 is FRNRAP.

The chain links TRBV5-4 to TRBJ2-5, with TRBD1 matching 11 bases. V shed 3 bases, J shed 4 bases, and the junction held 5 bases outside the gene matches. CDR1 SGHNT and CDR2 YYREEE come from the germline V gene (reference sequence). The CDR3 runs 15 residues. In DNA, the CDR3 is TGTGCCAGCAGCTACCGGACAGGGGGCTCAGAGACCCAGTACTTC. Its translation is CASSYRTGGSETQYF.

The genes are TRBV19 and TRBJ2-2; TRBD2 aligns across 8 bases. Trimming removed 5 bases from V and 6 bases from J; junction bases left unmatched: 5. In germline, CDR1 is LNHDA, CDR2 SQIVND (reference sequence). This CDR3 region has 14 residues. The CDR3 nucleotides read TGTGCCAGTAGTTGGACTAGCATAGCCGGGGAGCTGTTTTTT. The encoded protein is CASSWTSIAGELFF.

The rearrangement joins TRBV3-1 (or the pseudogene TRBV3-2) to TRBJ2-7; 7 nucleotides align to TRBD1. Germline CDR1 LGHDT, CDR2 YNNKEL (reference sequence). The CDR3 consists of 13 residues. V was clipped by 3 bases and J by 3 bases; unmatched bases: 2. CDR3 protein: CASSQYRGYEQYF. DNA for the CDR3: TGTGCCAGCAGCCAGTACAGGGGCTACGAGCAGTACTTC.

The V and J genes are TRBV5-1 and TRBJ2-5; D uncertain. Trimming took off 0 bases at V and 2 bases at J, with 5 bases between the two ends. The CDR3 sequence is 13 residues long. The germline V gene encodes CDR1 SGHRS and CDR2 YFSETQ. The CDR3 nucleotides read TGCGCCAGCAGCTTGGGAGGACAAGAGACCCAGTACTTC. Its translation: CASSLGGQETQYF.